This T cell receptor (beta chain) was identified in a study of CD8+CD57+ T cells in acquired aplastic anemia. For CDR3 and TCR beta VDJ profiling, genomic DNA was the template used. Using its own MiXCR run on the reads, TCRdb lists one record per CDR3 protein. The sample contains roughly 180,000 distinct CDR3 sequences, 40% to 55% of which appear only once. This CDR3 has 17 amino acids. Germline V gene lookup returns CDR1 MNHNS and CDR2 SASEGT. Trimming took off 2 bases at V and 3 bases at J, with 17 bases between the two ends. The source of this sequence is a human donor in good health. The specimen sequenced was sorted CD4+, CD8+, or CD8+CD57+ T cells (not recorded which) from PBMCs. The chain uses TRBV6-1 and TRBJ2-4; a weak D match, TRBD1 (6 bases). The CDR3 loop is CASSERPTTGNKNIQYF. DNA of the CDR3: TGTGCCAGCAGTGAAAGACCGACTACAGGGAACAAAAACATTCAGTACTTC.